Reported below is one TCR beta chain. Donors were grouped by their self-reported clinical history. This sample is drawn from a study of blood T cell repertoires in COVID-19. On the study more broadly: Some COVID-19 samples were acute and others convalescent; all came from the United States, Italy and Spain. The cDNA or gDNA used as material had been derived from T cells, B-cell-depleted T cells, or PBMCs.

Trimming at V came to 3 bases and at J to 2 bases, leaving 15 bases not matched to a gene. The CDR3 consists of 18 residues. Per the germline V gene, CDR1 is DFQATT and CDR2 is SNEGSKA (reference sequence). In the original analysis: Reference gene primer amplification yielded estimated nucleated cell counts. Clones were read by immunoSEQ multiplex PCR, and TCRdb kept only the in-frame ones, dropping some. V and J calls and clone size are copied from that table; D and trimming were computed from the DNA. This table holds some 250,000 clones, under 90% found once. The sample taken for sequencing was PBMCs or T cells enriched from blood (not recorded which). The receptor's source is a man in his late teens or twenties who had recovered from COVID-19. The chain uses TRBV20-1 and TRBJ2-3; TRBD1 agrees at 9 bases. The CDR3 region is CSASLRDRVGVNTDTQYF. In nucleotides, the CDR3 is TGCAGTGCTAGTCTCCGGGACAGGGTCGGAGTGAACACAGATACGCAGTATTTT.